These T cell receptor beta chains were read from a single sample in a study of Ad26.COV2.S vaccination and SARS-CoV-2 variants. Data came from immunoSEQ multiplex PCR; TCRdb stores just in-frame clones and leaves some out. The table records about 680,000 clones, around 92% of them present only once. This sample comprised peripheral blood, obtained in a trial of Ad26.COV2.S vaccine versus placebo. The receptors stem from a person between 18 and 65 years old who received the Ad26.COV2.S COVID-19 vaccine or a placebo. Both conserved end residues are part of each CDR3. The D gene is left open where the match is weak. Only some rows state a clone size, as once, few, many or a class for expanded clones.

CDR3: CSVEDENRGTQYF; DNA: TGCAGCGTTGAAGATGAAAACCGAGGTACGCAGTATTTT; V: TRBV29-1; J: TRBJ2-3; size: -; D: -
CDR3: CASSPISAGTEAFF; DNA: TGTGCCAGTAGTCCAATAAGCGCTGGCACTGAAGCTTTCTTT; V: TRBV19; J: TRBJ1-1; size: -; D: -
CDR3: CASSERGRMKPQHF; DNA: TGTGCCAGTAGTGAAAGGGGACGAATGAAGCCCCAGCATTTT; V: TRBV19; J: TRBJ1-5; size: -; D: -
CDR3: CASSYSVYGANVLTF; DNA: TGTGCCAGCAGTTACTCGGTCTATGGGGCCAACGTCCTGACTTTC; V: TRBV6-5; J: TRBJ2-6; size: -; D: -
CDR3: CASTANGPSPLHF; DNA: TGTGCCAGCACCGCCAATGGACCCTCACCCCTCCACTTT; V: TRBV12-3/TRBV12-4; J: TRBJ1-6; size: -; D: -
CDR3: CAISADRGLGDTQYF; DNA: TGTGCCATCAGTGCGGACAGGGGGCTTGGAGATACGCAGTATTTT; V: TRBV10-3; J: TRBJ2-3; size: -; D: TRBD1
CDR3: CATSDFGFGELFF; DNA: TGTGCCACCAGTGATTTTGGGTTCGGGGAGCTGTTTTTT; V: TRBV24-1; J: TRBJ2-2; size: -; D: -
CDR3: CATPGPRDFGEQYF; DNA: TGCGCCACACCGGGACCTCGCGATTTCGGAGAGCAGTACTTC; V: TRBV10-1; J: TRBJ2-7; size: few; D: -
CDR3: CASSLDPQANTEAFF; DNA: TGTGCCAGCAGCTTAGATCCCCAGGCGAACACTGAAGCTTTCTTT; V: TRBV11-2; J: TRBJ1-1; size: -; D: -
CDR3: CASSVTNTDTQYF; DNA: TGTGCCAGCAGCGTAACCAACACAGATACGCAGTATTTT; V: TRBV9; J: TRBJ2-3; size: -; D: -
CDR3: CASSPDREHGYTF; DNA: TGTGCCAGCTCACCGGACAGGGAACATGGCTACACCTTC; V: TRBV18; J: TRBJ1-2; size: -; D: TRBD1
CDR3: CASSLDSALSEQYF; DNA: TGTGCCAGCTCACTAGACAGTGCCCTCAGCGAGCAGTACTTC; V: TRBV18; J: TRBJ2-7; size: -; D: -
CDR3: CASSRDGTSGDNEQFF; DNA: TGTGCCAGCAGCCGGGACGGGACTAGCGGGGACAATGAGCAGTTCTTC; V: TRBV7-2; J: TRBJ2-1; size: -; D: TRBD2
CDR3: CASSVDPGSGGETQYF; DNA: TGTGCCAGCAGCGTAGATCCGGGGTCGGGCGGGGAGACCCAGTACTTC; V: TRBV9; J: TRBJ2-5; size: -; D: -
CDR3: CAWSVGADTQYF; DNA: TGTGCCTGGAGTGTAGGAGCAGATACGCAGTATTTT; V: TRBV30; J: TRBJ2-3; size: -; D: -
CDR3: CASSFGGLETQYF; DNA: TGTGCCAGCAGCTTTGGCGGCTTGGAGACCCAGTACTTC; V: TRBV7-2; J: TRBJ2-5; size: -; D: -
CDR3: CASSLYPGEAFF; DNA: TGTGCCAGCAGCCTCTACCCCGGGGAAGCTTTCTTT; V: TRBV7-8; J: TRBJ1-1; size: -; D: -
CDR3: CASTPRHTSYEQYF; DNA: TGTGCCAGTACCCCCCGGCACACTTCCTACGAGCAGTACTTC; V: TRBV19; J: TRBJ2-7; size: once; D: -
CDR3: CASSYGASLAKNIQYF; DNA: TGTGCCAGCAGTTACGGGGCAAGTCTAGCCAAAAACATTCAGTACTTC; V: TRBV6-2/TRBV6-3; J: TRBJ2-4; size: -; D: -
CDR3: CATSERGASGAGEQYF; DNA: TGTGCCACCAGTGAGCGGGGGGCTAGCGGCGCTGGGGAGCAGTACTTC; V: TRBV24-1; J: TRBJ2-7; size: -; D: TRBD2
CDR3: CASSDWSSTGELFF; DNA: TGTGCCAGCAGTGACTGGAGCTCCACCGGGGAGCTGTTTTTT; V: TRBV6-4; J: TRBJ2-2; size: -; D: -
CDR3: CASSISAGTYSTDTQYF; DNA: TGTGCCAGTAGTATATCCGCAGGGACATATAGCACAGATACGCAGTATTTT; V: TRBV19; J: TRBJ2-3; size: once; D: -
CDR3: CASSLASGTDTQYF; DNA: TGTGCCAGCAGCTTAGCTAGCGGCACAGATACGCAGTATTTT; V: TRBV11-3; J: TRBJ2-3; size: -; D: -
CDR3: CASSQALNHVPKYF; DNA: TGTGCCAGCAGCCAAGCGCTAAATCACGTCCCAAAGTACTTC; V: TRBV3-1/TRBV3-2; J: TRBJ2-7; size: -; D: -
CDR3: CASSDSGGRGTGELFF; DNA: TGTGCCAGCAGTGACTCCGGGGGAAGGGGGACCGGGGAGCTGTTTTTT; V: TRBV6-4; J: TRBJ2-2; size: -; D: -
CDR3: CALSPGGGYGYTF; DNA: TGTGCCCTTTCTCCGGGGGGTGGCTATGGCTACACCTTC; V: TRBV5-4; J: TRBJ1-2; size: few; D: -
CDR3: CASSILLGGYEQYF; DNA: TGTGCCAGTAGTATCTTACTAGGAGGCTACGAGCAGTACTTC; V: TRBV19; J: TRBJ2-7; size: -; D: -
CDR3: CASSSWTSGVSYNEQFF; DNA: TGTGCCAGCAGCTCTTGGACTAGCGGGGTCTCCTACAATGAGCAGTTCTTC; V: TRBV11-2; J: TRBJ2-1; size: -; D: TRBD2
CDR3: CASSSLGTANEQFF; DNA: TGTGCCAGCAGTTCCCTCGGGACAGCCAATGAGCAGTTCTTC; V: TRBV6-2/TRBV6-3; J: TRBJ2-1; size: -; D: TRBD1
CDR3: CASSLLTASDGYTF; DNA: TGTGCCAGCAGCTTACTCACAGCCTCGGATGGCTACACCTTC; V: TRBV7-9; J: TRBJ1-2; size: -; D: -
CDR3: CASSLGGVGTGELFF; DNA: TGTGCCAGCAGCTTAGGAGGGGTCGGTACCGGGGAGCTGTTTTTT; V: TRBV7-2; J: TRBJ2-2; size: -; D: -
CDR3: CSASRWGDAEAFF; DNA: TGCAGTGCTAGTAGATGGGGGGACGCTGAAGCTTTCTTT; V: TRBV20-1; J: TRBJ1-1; size: -; D: -
CDR3: CASSLINQPQHF; DNA: TGTGCCAGCAGTTTAATAAATCAGCCCCAGCATTTT; V: TRBV12-3/TRBV12-4; J: TRBJ1-5; size: once; D: -
CDR3: CASRRVERGGPEQFF; DNA: TGTGCCAGCAGACGAGTCGAGCGGGGGGGCCCTGAGCAGTTCTTC; V: TRBV6-5; J: TRBJ2-1; size: once; D: TRBD2
CDR3: CSASPQGSSNQPQHF; DNA: TGCAGTGCTAGTCCACAGGGAAGTAGCAATCAGCCCCAGCATTTT; V: TRBV20-1; J: TRBJ1-5; size: -; D: -
CDR3: CASSQESAGIGRPQHF; DNA: TGTGCCAGCAGCCAAGAGTCGGCGGGTATAGGACGGCCCCAGCATTTT; V: TRBV4-2; J: TRBJ1-5; size: few; D: -
CDR3: CSTRDRGRTDTQYF; DNA: TGCAGCACCCGGGACAGGGGACGCACAGATACGCAGTATTTT; V: TRBV29-1; J: TRBJ2-3; size: -; D: TRBD1
CDR3: CAWRAGQGMHEQYF; DNA: TGTGCCTGGAGAGCCGGACAGGGGATGCACGAGCAGTACTTC; V: TRBV30; J: TRBJ2-7; size: once; D: TRBD1
CDR3: CASGPEARNEKLFF; DNA: TGTGCCAGCGGACCAGAAGCTAGGAATGAAAAACTGTTTTTT; V: TRBV6-5; J: TRBJ1-4; size: -; D: -
CDR3: CASSPPLADTDTQYF; DNA: TGTGCCAGCAGCCCCCCCCTAGCGGACACAGATACGCAGTATTTT; V: TRBV7-2; J: TRBJ2-3; size: -; D: TRBD2
CDR3: CASSSKRREETQYF; DNA: TGTGCCAGCAGCTCGAAGCGGAGGGAAGAGACCCAGTACTTC; V: TRBV5-4; J: TRBJ2-5; size: -; D: -
CDR3: CASSVVDTGELFF; DNA: TGTGCCAGCAGCGTAGTCGACACCGGGGAGCTGTTTTTT; V: TRBV9; J: TRBJ2-2; size: -; D: -
CDR3: CSAHSGFEETQYF; DNA: TGCAGCGCTCACTCGGGGTTTGAAGAGACCCAGTACTTC; V: TRBV29-1; J: TRBJ2-5; size: once; D: -
CDR3: CATSDLYNEQFF; DNA: TGTGCCACCAGTGATTTGTACAATGAGCAGTTCTTC; V: TRBV24-1; J: TRBJ2-1; size: once; D: -
CDR3: CASSPTWDRVTEAFF; DNA: TGTGCCAGCAGCCCCACATGGGACAGGGTCACTGAAGCTTTCTTT; V: TRBV7-8; J: TRBJ1-1; size: -; D: TRBD1
CDR3: CASSSLGNTEAFF; DNA: TGTGCCAGCAGCTCCTTGGGGAACACTGAAGCTTTCTTT; V: TRBV12-3/TRBV12-4; J: TRBJ1-1; size: -; D: -
CDR3: CASSSKDRGHRAQYF; DNA: TGTGCCAGCAGTTCGAAGGACAGGGGGCATAGGGCCCAGTACTTC; V: TRBV6-2/TRBV6-3; J: TRBJ2-5; size: once; D: TRBD1
CDR3: CASSLGPTGSEQYF; DNA: TGTGCCAGCAGCTTAGGTCCGACAGGGAGCGAGCAGTACTTC; V: TRBV7-7; J: TRBJ2-7; size: -; D: TRBD1
CDR3: CASSQGAAGGSEQFF; DNA: TGTGCCAGCAGCCAAGGGGCAGCGGGGGGGTCTGAGCAGTTCTTC; V: TRBV4-2; J: TRBJ2-1; size: few; D: TRBD2
CDR3: CASSPVPGLAGVYNEQFF; DNA: TGCGCCAGCAGCCCCGTTCCGGGACTAGCGGGCGTATACAATGAGCAGTTCTTC; V: TRBV4-3; J: TRBJ2-1; size: once; D: TRBD2
CDR3: CASSLLTGPPNSPLHF; DNA: TGCGCCAGCAGCCTACTTACCGGGCCCCCGAATTCACCCCTCCACTTT; V: TRBV5-1; J: TRBJ1-6; size: -; D: -
CDR3: CASSPGGLPVNEQFF; DNA: TGTGCCAGCAGCCCTGGGGGACTGCCAGTAAATGAGCAGTTCTTC; V: TRBV9; J: TRBJ2-1; size: -; D: -
CDR3: CASSSGGGAYEQYF; DNA: TGTGCCAGCAGCTCGGGGGGCGGAGCCTACGAGCAGTACTTC; V: TRBV7-2; J: TRBJ2-7; size: -; D: -
CDR3: CASSPGLAGGVTQYF; DNA: TGTGCCAGCAGCCCGGGACTAGCGGGAGGCGTTACGCAGTATTTT; V: TRBV5-5; J: TRBJ2-3; size: -; D: TRBD2
CDR3: CASSLPIAGYEQFF; DNA: TGTGCCAGCAGCCTCCCCATAGCGGGGTACGAGCAGTTCTTC; V: TRBV7-3; J: TRBJ2-1; size: -; D: TRBD2